This paragraph reports one T cell receptor (beta chain). Antigen unknown. Profiling relied on immunoSEQ multiplex PCR, and the TCRdb table lists in-frame clones only, not all of them. Seen here are roughly 68,000 clones, 84% observed once, and the top ten hold roughly 4%. This entry is derived from a study of Tregs in tolerant kidney transplant recipients. Study-wide findings and caveats: Few patients were studied, so findings need validation in larger groups. Activated donor B cell expansion appeared to reveal the most relevant donor-specific TCRbeta repertoire.

CD4+CD25+CD127- Tregs, CD4+CD25- non-Tregs, CD4 and CD8 cells were sorted. The CDR3 consists of 15 residues. The ends were cut back, 0 bases at V and 0 bases at J, with 7 bases in the middle. Germline V CDR1 and CDR2: SGHRS, YFSETQ. The receptor's source is a human donor in good health. The rearrangement uses TRBV5-1 and TRBJ1-3, with a weak D call TRBD1 (5 bases). The sequencing sample was made of CD4+ T cells from blood. CDR3 in amino acids: CASSLAGNSGNTIYF. CDR3 DNA: TGCGCCAGCAGCTTGGCAGGGAACTCTGGAAACACCATATATTTT. Using reference TRBV5-1 and TRBJ1-3 for the parts outside the CDR3, the full variable domain is KAGVTQTPRYLIKTRGQQVTLSCSPISGHRSVSWYQQTPGQGLQFLFEYFSETQRNKGNFPGRFSGRQFSNSRSEMNVSTLELGDSALYLCASSLAGNSGNTIYFGEGSWLTVV.